The entry below describes one T cell receptor beta chain. V lost 1 base, J lost 7 bases, and 10 bases lay in between. This CDR3 is 13 amino acids long. Germline-derived CDR1 and CDR2 are MNHNS and SASEGT. Authors' processing steps: Nucleated cell number was recorded as an estimate derived from reference gene primer amplification. Here immunoSEQ multiplex PCR was the method, and the copy in TCRdb shows in-frame clones only, minus some. V and J calls and clone size are copied from that table; D and trimming were computed from the DNA. The sample shows 200,000 to 250,000 clones, 84% of them seen only once. The sample belongs to a study of blood T cell repertoires in COVID-19. In the study overall: Whether acute or convalescent, the COVID-19 samples came from the United States, Italy and Spain. PBMCs, B-cell-depleted T cells, or T cells provided the cDNA or gDNA that made up the material.

The source material was peripheral blood. This receptor was taken from a young woman who had recovered from COVID-19. The chain recombines TRBV6-1 with TRBJ2-5; tentative D call: TRBD2 (6 bases). The DNA of the CDR3 is TGTGCCAGCAGTGAAGGCAGGAGGGGGACCCAGTACTTC. It yields the protein CASSEGRRGTQYF.